Each of the 31 T cell receptor beta chains below was sequenced from the same sample in a study of Graves' ophthalmopathy and Graves' hyperthyroidism. RNA transcripts were the template, and TCR beta CDR3 regions were amplified from them. First-round RT-PCR relied on HTBI primers, and a second-round multiplex PCR came next. Each CDR3 protein is one row after TCRdb ran MiXCR on the multiplex PCR reads. The repertoire holds about 400,000 distinct CDR3 sequences, with about 16% as singletons. Specimen: peripheral blood. These receptors were obtained from a woman aged 18-35 years with Graves' ophthalmopathy.

The chain is built from TRBV6-5 and TRBJ1-1; D not certain. CDR1 is MNHEY, CDR2 SVGAGI, per germline. The CDR3 is 11 residues long. The V end lost 2 bases, the J end lost 13 bases, and 11 bases lay between the germline ends. The CDR3 here is CASSYGVTGFF. The CDR3 DNA sequence: TGTGCCAGCAGTTACGGGGTGACGGGTTTCTTT.

The V and J genes are TRBV19 and TRBJ2-2; D ambiguous. V lost 6 bases and J lost 2, with 7 bases in between. The CDR3 length is 13 residues. CDR1 LNHDA and CDR2 SQIVND come from the germline V gene (reference sequence). The CDR3 DNA follows: TGTGCCAGTAGGGCTTTTAACACCGGGGAGCTGTTTTTT. Residues: CASRAFNTGELFF.

This clonotype has a handful of counts. The J gene is TRBJ2-7, the V gene TRBV7-3, with TRBD1 matching 8 bases. Germline loops: CDR1 SGHTA, CDR2 FQGTGA. The CDR3 has 16 amino acids. Trimming at V came to 5 bases and at J to 3 bases, leaving 12 bases not matched to a gene. The CDR3 here is CASSPNGQGVGYEQYF. CDR3 in DNA: TGTGCCAGCAGCCCAAACGGACAGGGCGTCGGCTACGAGCAGTACTTC.

This clonotype came up many times. The gene calls are TRBV28 and TRBJ2-7, with TRBD2 as a possible D gene (6 bases). V was clipped by 4 bases and J by 2 bases, with 15 bases between them. The CDR3 is 15 residues long. Germline V gene lookup returns CDR1 MDHEN and CDR2 SYDVKM. The CDR3, as DNA: TGTGCCAGCAGTTCCCCGGGACTTAGCGCCTACGAGCAGTACTTC. Its translation is CASSSPGLSAYEQYF. Looking up the rest from reference TRBV28 and TRBJ2-7 gives the full variable domain: DVKVTQSSRYLVKRTGEKVFLECVQDMDHENMFWYRQDPGLGLRLIYFSYDVKMKEKGDIPEGYSVSREKKERFSLILESASTNQTSMYLCASSSPGLSAYEQYFGPGTRLTVT.

This clonotype occurred many times. Germline and junction disagree at one end, which may indicate a read error. The J gene is TRBJ2-7, the V gene TRBV6-5, with D hard to call. CDR1 is MNHEY, CDR2 SVGAGI, per germline. This CDR3 is built from 14 residues. Here the CDR3 reads CATSRMGRGYEQYF. The CDR3 coding sequence is TGTGCCACCAGTCGTATGGGTCGTGGCTACGAGCAGTACTTC.

This clonotype was observed many times. The V call is TRBV14, the J call TRBJ1-2; the match to TRBD1 covers 7 bases. The V and J ends lost 0 bases and 2 bases, in that order; junction bases with no gene match: 3. Germline CDR1 and CDR2: SGHDN and FVKESK. There are 15 residues in the CDR3. The CDR3 nucleotides read TGTGCCAGCAGCCAAGAATCGGGACAGAACTATGGCTACACCTTC. It is translated as CASSQESGQNYGYTF.

This clonotype has at least ten counts. The rearrangement joins TRBV7-2 to TRBJ2-7, with unresolved D. CDR1 SGHTA and CDR2 FQGNSA come from the germline V gene. The germline V and J ends were trimmed by 5 bases and 4 bases, with 12 bases remaining between them. The CDR3 loop spans 13 amino acids. DNA of the CDR3: TGTGCCAGCAGCCCTATAGGAGCGTACGAGCAGTACTTC. It encodes CASSPIGAYEQYF.

This clonotype was observed at least ten times. The chain is built from TRBV9 and TRBJ2-2; D is uncertain. This CDR3 comprises 12 residues. V was pared by 0 bases and J by 9 bases, with 6 bases between. Germline V CDR1 and CDR2: SGDLS, YYNGEE. The CDR3, as DNA: TGTGCCAGCAGCGTAGGCCCCCGGGAGCTGTTTTTT. The encoded protein is CASSVGPRELFF. Combining the CDR3 with reference TRBV9 and TRBJ2-2 gives the whole variable domain DSGVTQTPKHLITATGQRVTLRCSPRSGDLSVYWYQQSLDQGLQFLIQYYNGEERAKGNILERFSAQQFPDLHSELNLSSLELGDSALYFCASSVGPRELFFGEGSRLTVL.

This clonotype was detected ten times or more. This chain uses TRBV11-2 with TRBJ2-7, with TRBD1 matching over 8 bases. The J segment lost 2 bases and the V segment lost 4 bases, leaving 10 bases of the junction unmatched. The germline gives CDR1 SGHAT, CDR2 FQNNGV. The CDR3 has 16 residues. CDR3 loop: CASSSLTVDRAYEQYF. In DNA, the CDR3 is TGTGCCAGCAGCTCATTAACTGTGGACAGGGCCTACGAGCAGTACTTC.

In its sample, this clonotype was seen many times. The chain carries TRBV12-3 or TRBV12-4 and TRBJ1-5; TRBD1 might be the D (5 bases). Trimming stripped 0 bases from V and 12 bases from J, with 21 bases between. CDR3 length equals 16 residues. The CDR3 loop reads CASSLAVGLPGGIQHF. The CDR3 DNA reads TGTGCCAGCAGTTTAGCTGTGGGGCTCCCCGGGGGAATCCAGCATTTT.

This clonotype was recorded many times. This rearrangement joins TRBV19 to TRBJ1-6, with 8 nucleotides matching TRBD1. The ends lost 5 bases at V and 7 bases at J; junction bases unmatched: 7. The CDR3 has 15 amino acids. CDR1 LNHDA and CDR2 SQIVND come from the germline V gene (reference sequence). The DNA for the CDR3 is TGTGCCAGTAGTTTCCGGACAGGGAAGAATTCACCCCTCCACTTT. This gives the protein CASSFRTGKNSPLHF.

This chain joins TRBV12-3 or TRBV12-4 and TRBJ1-1, with D hard to call. Trimming took off 8 bases at V and 0 bases at J, with 10 bases between the two ends. The CDR3 is 13 residues long. CDR3 residues: CASGRGVNTEAFF. The DNA of the CDR3 is TGTGCCAGCGGCCGCGGGGTGAACACTGAAGCTTTCTTT.

The CDR3, as DNA: TGTGCCAGCAAAGGAGGGACTTCACTCTACGAGCAGTACTTC. Amino acids: CASKGGTSLYEQYF. The gene calls are TRBV6-1 and TRBJ2-7; D perhaps matches TRBD2 (6 bases). The V and J ends lost 7 bases and 3 bases respectively, with 16 bases between them. The V gene's germline CDR1 is MNHNS and CDR2 SASEGT. The CDR3 is made up of 14 amino acids.

This clonotype was seen at least ten times. The V call is TRBV6-4, the J call TRBJ1-1; 9 bases are a match to TRBD1. CDR1 is MRHNA and CDR2 is SNTAGT in the germline V gene. The CDR3 is 18 amino acids. After removal of 5 bases from V and 10 bases from J, the junction contained 23 bases not matched to a gene. CDR3 in amino acids: CASSPYLDRGTLNSGAFF. DNA for the CDR3: TGTGCCAGCAGTCCATACCTCGACAGGGGGACCCTAAACTCAGGAGCTTTCTTT.

This clonotype has a count of ten or more. This chain's CDR3 is CAGQVHSPNQPQHF. CDR3 nucleotide sequence: TGTGCCGGCCAGGTGCACTCCCCTAATCAGCCCCAGCATTTT. The gene calls are TRBV6-2 or TRBV6-3 and TRBJ1-5; D remains ambiguous. The germline V gene encodes CDR1 MNHEY and CDR2 SVGEGT. V dropped 11 bases and J dropped 4 bases, with 18 bases sitting between them. The CDR3 runs 14 residues.

In its sample, this clonotype was seen many times. Sequence at one end of the junction differs from germline and may be a read error. J is TRBJ2-5 and V is TRBV7-2; 8 nucleotides match TRBD2. This CDR3 has 14 amino acids. Germline values: CDR1 SGHTA, CDR2 FQGNSA. The CDR3 DNA sequence: TGTGCCAGCAGCTTAGTTGGGCTAGCGGGTAACCCAGACTTC. The encoded protein is CASSLVGLAGNPDF.

In regard to this clonotype: One end of the junction is discordant with germline, which a read error may explain. V is TRBV12-3 or TRBV12-4 and J is TRBJ2-5; possibly TRBD2 for D (6 bases). The CDR3 is made up of 12 amino acids. CDR3 protein: CASSLAASGENF. Here the CDR3 DNA reads TGTGCCAGCAGTTTAGCGGCCTCGGGAGAAAACTTC.

This clonotype was detected ten times or more. The V call is TRBV6-2 or TRBV6-3, the J call TRBJ1-5; possible D gene TRBD1, 6 bases. Trimming stripped 5 bases from V and 6 bases from J, with 11 bases between. Germline values: CDR1 MNHEY, CDR2 SVGEGT. The CDR3 consists of 13 residues. The CDR3 sequence: CASSKQGSQPQHF. The CDR3 coding sequence is TGTGCCAGCAGTAAACAGGGAAGTCAGCCCCAGCATTTT.

This clonotype was seen ten or more times. V and J are TRBV29-1 and TRBJ2-5; D is ambiguous. V was clipped by 7 bases and J by 4 bases, with 16 bases between them. Per germline, CDR1 SQVTM and CDR2 ANQGSEA. CDR3 length: 13 amino acids. This CDR3 is CSASHRPGETQYF. The CDR3 nucleotides read TGCAGCGCCTCTCACCGGCCCGGAGAGACCCAGTACTTC.

This clonotype has a count of ten or more. This sequence joins TRBV19 and TRBJ2-2; 10 bases line up with TRBD2. Trimming at V came to 5 bases and at J to 0 bases, leaving 9 bases not matched to a gene. The CDR3 loop spans 18 amino acids. CDR1 is LNHDA and CDR2 is SQIVND in the germline V gene (reference sequence). CDR3 DNA: TGTGCCAGTAGTTTCCGGCTAGCGGGAGAACCGAACACCGGGGAGCTGTTTTTT. As protein: CASSFRLAGEPNTGELFF.

The sample holds many counts of this clonotype. The CDR3 DNA follows: TGTGCCAGCAGCCGATTCTCTCAGACAGCGTTGGGGGAGCAGTACTTC. The encoded protein is CASSRFSQTALGEQYF. V and J are TRBV6-5 and TRBJ2-7, with D perhaps TRBD1 (5 bases). The CDR3 loop spans 16 amino acids. Per germline, CDR1 MNHEY and CDR2 SVGAGI. The V end lost 6 bases, the J end lost 7 bases, and 25 bases lay between the germline ends.

This clonotype was seen many times. This chain links TRBV5-1 with TRBJ2-2; no clear D gene. Germline V gene sequence: CDR1 SGHRS, CDR2 YFSETQ. Trimming removed 3 bases from V and 1 base from J, with 13 bases in between. The CDR3 covers 16 residues. The CDR3 DNA is TGCGCCAGCAGCTCGCACCGATTCTTGAACACCGGGGAGCTGTTTTTT. It specifies CASSSHRFLNTGELFF.

This clonotype was detected ten times or more. V gene TRBV4-3 combines with J gene TRBJ1-1; maybe TRBD1 (6 bases). V lost 4 bases and J lost 1, with 13 bases in between. The CDR3 is made up of 15 amino acids. Germline CDR1 reads LGHNA; CDR2 reads YSLEER. DNA of the CDR3: TGCGCCAGCAGCCTGGGACTGGACAGGAACACTGAAGCTTTCTTT. It specifies CASSLGLDRNTEAFF.

There are many counts of this clonotype. V and J are TRBV10-3 and TRBJ2-7; 8 bases agree with TRBD1. Germline V gene lookup returns CDR1 ENHRY and CDR2 SYGVKD. J lost 5 bases, V lost 0 bases, and 6 bases had no gene match. This CDR3 comprises 15 residues. The CDR3 reads CAISESSGTGDEQYF. The CDR3 DNA follows: TGTGCCATCAGTGAGTCGTCAGGGACAGGCGACGAGCAGTACTTC.

This clonotype has at least ten counts. The gene calls are TRBV10-1 and TRBJ2-7; TRBD2 matches at 7 bases. Germline CDR1 WNHNN, CDR2 SYGVQD (reference sequence). The CDR3 covers 14 residues. V lost 0 bases, J lost 5 bases, and 4 bases stayed unmatched. The CDR3 protein is CASSESGGIHEQYF. The CDR3 DNA reads as TGCGCCAGCAGTGAGTCGGGGGGGATCCACGAGCAGTACTTC.

This clonotype has a count of ten or more. The chain uses TRBV28 and TRBJ2-5, with D tentatively TRBD2 (5 bases). The CDR3 runs 14 residues. V dropped 6 bases and J dropped 4 bases, with 15 bases sitting between them. Germline-derived CDR1 and CDR2 are MDHEN and SYDVKM. The DNA of the CDR3 is TGTGCCAGCAGGCCACCCGGAGGCCGAGAGACCCAGTACTTC. Translating gives CASRPPGGRETQYF.

This clonotype appeared many times. V is TRBV7-9 and J is TRBJ1-1, with TRBD1 identical over 9 bases. CDR3 length: 14 residues. Germline CDR1 SEHNR, CDR2 FQNEAQ (reference sequence). V shed 5 bases and J 5 bases; nucleotides not matched to a gene: 6. CDR3 region: CASSPTGGWTEAFF. CDR3 in DNA: TGTGCCAGCAGCCCGACAGGGGGTTGGACTGAAGCTTTCTTT.

This clonotype was found many times. The chain recombines TRBV4-1 with TRBJ2-2, with D possibly being TRBD1 (5 bases). Germline CDR1 reads MGHRA; CDR2 reads YSYEKL. V lost 4 bases to trimming and J lost 0 bases, with 18 bases between them. CDR3 size: 18 residues. Here the CDR3 DNA reads TGCGCCAGCAGCCTGAGGAAGGGGTCAGGAACGAACACCGGGGAGCTGTTTTTT. Protein sequence: CASSLRKGSGTNTGELFF.

This clonotype was seen at least ten times. V and J are TRBV30 and TRBJ1-3, with no clear D. Germline-derived CDR1 and CDR2 are GTSNPN and SVGIG (reference sequence). The CDR3 is 16 residues long. Trimming shortened V by 0 bases and J by 0 bases, and 12 bases separated the two germline ends. The CDR3 sequence: CAWSVRSSSSGNTIYF. CDR3 DNA: TGTGCCTGGAGTGTGAGGAGCAGTAGCTCTGGAAACACCATATATTTT. The full variable domain, its missing parts supplied by reference TRBV30 and TRBJ1-3, is SQTIHQWPATLVQPVGSPLSLECTVEGTSNPNLYWYRQAAGRGLQLLFYSVGIGQISSEVPQNLSASRPQDRQFILSSKKLLLSDSGFYLCAWSVRSSSSGNTIYFGEGSWLTVV.

Ten or more counts support this clonotype. The chain recombines TRBV6-1 with TRBJ2-7; D remains ambiguous. The CDR3 runs 15 residues. V lost 6 bases and J 5 bases, leaving 20 bases between the germline ends. The germline CDR1 and CDR2 sequences are MNHNS and SASEGT. CDR3 coding DNA: TGTGCCAGCAGCGCCTCCCAAGGTGGGGATGACGAGCAGTACTTC. Its translation: CASSASQGGDDEQYF.

This clonotype was counted many times. This sequence joins TRBV29-1 and TRBJ1-6, with 7 bases lining up with TRBD1. Germline V lookup: CDR1 SQVTM, CDR2 ANQGSEA. Trimming took 5 bases from V and 10 from J; bases not matched to a gene: 8. This CDR3 is 13 amino acids long. The CDR3 is CSVMDRTGSPLHF. The DNA for the CDR3 is TGCAGCGTTATGGACAGGACTGGATCACCCCTCCACTTT.